Given below is one T cell receptor (beta chain) in context. The data stem from a study of cytomegalovirus exposure and HLA in healthy donors. Germline V lookup: CDR1 KGHSH, CDR2 LQKENI. The CDR3 is 17 residues long. The J segment lost 1 base and the V segment lost 3 bases, leaving 8 bases of the junction unmatched. PCR involved 60 Vbeta and 13 Jbeta primers. The table came from immunoSEQ multiplex PCR; TCRdb's copy has only in-frame clones and leaves some out. The data hold 150,000 to 170,000 clones, with approximately 75% observed a single time. Material for sequencing was PBMCs. The sequence was obtained from a man younger than 30 in good health and CMV-seronegative. V is TRBV18 and J is TRBJ1-1, with 10 positions matching TRBD1. The CDR3 sequence: CASSPGQGLAGNTEAFF. CDR3 bases: TGTGCCAGCTCACCGGGACAGGGGCTGGCAGGGAACACTGAAGCTTTCTTT.